The 9 T cell receptor beta chains reported below all come from one sample, sequenced in a study of T cell changes during pregnancy in multiple sclerosis. This table comes from immunoSEQ multiplex PCR, and its TCRdb copy is limited to in-frame clones, with some not included. The sample lists 70,000 to 95,000 clones; about 93% were seen once. Sample: peripheral blood, taken in the second trimester of pregnancy. The receptors were gathered from a female donor in good health, enrolled as a control in a pregnancy study.

V usage is TRBV6-1 and J usage is TRBJ2-1, with unresolved D. The V and J ends lost 6 bases and 3 bases respectively, with 15 bases between them. This CDR3 is 15 amino acids long. Germline assignment: CDR1 MNHNS and CDR2 SASEGT. The CDR3 loop is CASSPPANSYNEQFF. CDR3 nucleotides: TGTGCCAGCAGCCCCCCCGCGAACAGCTACAATGAGCAGTTCTTC.

This chain links TRBV6-5 with TRBJ2-1, with 10 positions matching TRBD2. The V gene's germline CDR1 is MNHEY and CDR2 SVGAGI. V was clipped by 5 bases and J by 6 bases; unmatched bases: 7. The CDR3 length is 15 residues. The CDR3 loop is CASSMLAGAINEQFF. The DNA for the CDR3 is TGTGCCAGCAGTATGCTAGCGGGGGCTATCAATGAGCAGTTCTTC.

The V call is TRBV9, the J call TRBJ2-7; perhaps TRBD1 as D (5 bases). Germline-derived CDR1 and CDR2 are SGDLS and YYNGEE. V lost 4 bases, J lost 5 bases, and 16 bases lay in between. There are 14 residues in the CDR3. The chain's CDR3 is CASSPDSTGHEQYF. The DNA for the CDR3 is TGTGCCAGCAGCCCTGACAGTACAGGCCACGAGCAGTACTTC.

The chain carries TRBV5-4 and TRBJ2-3; 9 bases match TRBD2. The CDR3 sequence is 15 residues long. V dropped 0 bases and J dropped 2; count of bases not matched to a gene: 1. Germline loops: CDR1 SGHNT, CDR2 YYREEE (reference sequence). CDR3 sequence: CASSLGLAVTDTQYF. The CDR3 bases are TGTGCCAGCAGCTTGGGACTAGCGGTCACAGATACGCAGTATTTT.

V and J are TRBV4-3 and TRBJ1-1, with unresolved D. The germline gives CDR1 LGHNA, CDR2 YSLEER. Trimming took 4 bases from V and 5 from J, leaving 14 bases between them. The CDR3 has 14 amino acids. CDR3 sequence (DNA): TGCGCCAGCAGCCCTGGGCGGGGTAGGACTGAAGCTTTCTTT. Encoded protein: CASSPGRGRTEAFF.

CDR3 residues: CASSLQGANTEAFF. In DNA form, the CDR3 reads TGTGCCAGCAGCTTACAGGGGGCTAACACTGAAGCTTTCTTT. This chain joins TRBV5-6 and TRBJ1-1; TRBD1 matches at 9 bases. Germline lookup yields CDR1 SGHDT and CDR2 YYEEEE. This CDR3 contains 14 residues. The ends lost 2 bases at V and 2 bases at J; junction bases unmatched: 1.

This clone was seen more than once but under ten times. This chain connects TRBV7-2 to TRBJ1-6; 7 nucleotides line up with TRBD1. CDR1 and CDR2 (germline): SGHTA, FQGNSA. The CDR3 contains 16 residues. J lost 3 bases, V lost 5 bases, and 7 bases had no gene match. CDR3 nucleotides: TGTGCCAGCAGCCCCAGGACAGGAGACTATAATTCACCCCTCCACTTT. This codes for CASSPRTGDYNSPLHF.

This clone was picked up a small number of times. The chain uses TRBV2 and TRBJ1-2; D unresolved. This CDR3 has 12 amino acids. Germline CDR1 reads SNHLY; CDR2 reads FYNNEI. The V end was cut by 2 bases, the J end by 4 bases, with 5 bases between. CDR3 in DNA: TGTGCCAGCAGTGAACTCAGCTATGGCTACACCTTC. Its protein is CASSELSYGYTF.

The rearrangement links TRBV11-3 to TRBJ1-5; TRBD1 matches at 12 bases. The CDR3 is made up of 20 amino acids. V shed 5 bases and J 0 bases; nucleotides not matched to a gene: 14. Germline loops: CDR1 SGHNT, CDR2 YENEEA. The CDR3 DNA reads TGTGCCAGCAGCCCCGAATCCGGGACAGGGGGCGCGTATAGCAATCAGCCCCAGCATTTT. Translated: CASSPESGTGGAYSNQPQHF.